Shown below are 28 T cell receptor beta chains from a single sample sequenced in a study of blood T cell repertoires in COVID-19. Sequencing used immunoSEQ multiplex PCR; TCRdb keeps in-frame clones, though not all of them. The sample holds around 250,000 clones, approximately 88% seen once. Input material: PBMCs or T cells enriched from blood (not recorded which). Source of these receptors: a woman aged 40 to 49 with acute COVID-19.

This clone appeared once. V usage is TRBV24-1 and J usage is TRBJ1-1; maybe TRBD1 (5 bases). The CDR3 runs 13 residues. Germline loops: CDR1 KGHDR, CDR2 SFDVKD. Deletions cut 8 bases from V and 5 bases from J, with 14 bases between. CDR3 sequence (DNA): TGTGCCACCAAGTCGGGGGAGGGAACTGAAGCTTTCTTT. Translated: CATKSGEGTEAFF.

The rearrangement links TRBV6-5 to TRBJ1-1, with D unresolved. CDR1 is MNHEY, CDR2 SVGAGI, per germline. Trimming stripped 5 bases from V and 7 bases from J, with 8 bases between. The CDR3 length is 11 residues. The CDR3: CASSQHSEAFF. The DNA for the CDR3 is TGTGCCAGCAGTCAACACAGTGAAGCTTTCTTT.

The gene calls are TRBV7-9 and TRBJ1-1; TRBD1 is a possible D gene (6 bases). V lost 1 base and J 0 bases, leaving 6 bases between the germline ends. The germline CDR1 and CDR2 sequences are SEHNR and FQNEAQ (reference sequence). The CDR3 is 14 residues long. The CDR3 here is CASSLGTVNTEAFF. The CDR3 DNA reads TGTGCCAGCAGCTTAGGGACAGTGAACACTGAAGCTTTCTTT. Drawing the rest from reference TRBV7-9 and TRBJ1-1, the complete variable domain is DTGVSQNPRHKITKRGQNVTFRCDPISEHNRLYWYRQTLGQGPEFLTYFQNEAQLEKSRLLSDRFSAERPKGSFSTLEIQRTEQGDSAMYLCASSLGTVNTEAFFGQGTRLTVV.

The chain recombines TRBV28 with TRBJ1-1; D is unresolved. Trimming cost V 7 bases and J 1 base, with 4 bases left between them. CDR3 size: 11 residues. Germline V gene sequence: CDR1 MDHEN, CDR2 SYDVKM. DNA for the CDR3: TGTGCCAGCAAGAGGAACACTGAAGCTTTCTTT. Protein product: CASKRNTEAFF.

The chain combines TRBV4-1 with TRBJ2-2; D call uncertain. Trimming shortened V by 5 bases and J by 0 bases, and 4 bases separated the two germline ends. Germline CDR1 is MGHRA and CDR2 is YSYEKL. The CDR3 contains 13 residues. CDR3: CASSRANTGELFF. The CDR3 DNA reads as TGCGCCAGCAGCAGAGCGAACACCGGGGAGCTGTTTTTT.

This chain connects TRBV28 to TRBJ1-2; maybe TRBD1 (6 bases). The CDR3 runs to 15 residues. CDR1 is MDHEN, CDR2 SYDVKM, per germline. Deletions cut 4 bases from V and 3 bases from J, with 15 bases between. CDR3 DNA sequence: TGTGCCAGCAGTTCTCCCACAGGGAATGACTATGGCTACACCTTC. Its protein product is CASSSPTGNDYGYTF.

The J gene is TRBJ1-5, the V gene TRBV2; 7 bases fit TRBD1. V shed 3 bases and J 13 bases; nucleotides not matched to a gene: 6. This CDR3 has 12 amino acids. From germline, CDR1 is SNHLY and CDR2 FYNNEI. In nucleotides, the CDR3 is TGTGCCAGCAGTGAGATAGACAGGGCGCAGCATTTT. As protein: CASSEIDRAQHF. The full variable domain, completed using reference TRBV2 and TRBJ1-5, is EPEVTQTPSHQVTQMGQEVILRCVPISNHLYFYWYRQILGQKVEFLVSFYNNEISEKSEIFDDQFSVERPDGSNFTLKIRSTKLEDSAMYFCASSEIDRAQHFGDGTRLSIL.

The CDR3 sequence: CATAQGTEYGYTF. The DNA of the CDR3 is TGTGCCACAGCACAGGGAACGGAGTATGGCTACACCTTC. This chain connects TRBV24-1 to TRBJ1-2, with a possible D match to TRBD1 (6 bases). There are 13 residues in the CDR3. Trimming took 10 bases from V and 5 from J, leaving 16 bases between them. The germline CDR1 and CDR2 sequences are KGHDR and SFDVKD.

This chain connects TRBV9 to TRBJ1-1, with D uncertain. V was trimmed by 0 bases and J by 5 bases, leaving 26 bases between them. CDR1 and CDR2 (germline): SGDLS, YYNGEE. The CDR3 consists of 19 residues. This CDR3 reads CASSVGFVGGSGEDTEAFF. In DNA, the CDR3 is TGTGCCAGCAGCGTAGGGTTCGTAGGAGGCAGTGGGGAGGATACTGAAGCTTTCTTT.

The chain recombines TRBV5-1 with TRBJ1-4; no reliable D call. Trimming left V 0 bases short and J 0 bases short, with 9 bases between. Germline assignment: CDR1 SGHRS and CDR2 YFSETQ. The length of the CDR3 is 16 residues. The CDR3 sequence: CASSLGEPATNEKLFF. The CDR3 DNA reads TGCGCCAGCAGCTTGGGGGAGCCGGCAACTAATGAAAAACTGTTTTTT.

This clone occurred a few times. The chain is built from TRBV19 and TRBJ1-2, with D perhaps TRBD1 (6 bases). The CDR3 totals 14 residues. Trimming stripped 6 bases from V and 7 bases from J, with 18 bases between. Germline V gene data show CDR1 as LNHDA and CDR2 as SQIVND (reference sequence). The CDR3 DNA reads as TGTGCCAGTAGCCGTAGCCCAGGGGAATCTGGCTACACCTTC. It codes for CASSRSPGESGYTF.

In DNA, the CDR3 is TGTGCCAGCAGTTTTGCCGGTCCATATGGCTACACCTTC. Residues: CASSFAGPYGYTF. V usage is TRBV12-3 or TRBV12-4 and J usage is TRBJ1-2; D not certain. CDR3 length: 13 residues. The V and J ends lost 3 bases and 5 bases respectively, with 10 bases between them.

V usage is TRBV9 and J usage is TRBJ1-2; weak D call: TRBD1 (6 bases). The CDR3 runs to 16 residues. Looked up from germline, CDR1 is SGDLS and CDR2 is YYNGEE. V lost 3 bases to trimming and J lost 3 bases, with 18 bases between them. The CDR3 bases are TGTGCCAGCAGCGCAGGAATGTGGGGGCGGGACTATGGCTACACCTTC. Translated: CASSAGMWGRDYGYTF.

The chain couples TRBV19 to TRBJ1-5; tentatively, D is TRBD1 (6 bases). CDR3 length: 16 residues. CDR1 and CDR2 from the germline V gene are LNHDA and SQIVND (reference sequence). Trimming took off 7 bases at V and 10 bases at J, with 26 bases between the two ends. CDR3: CASTGPSGTQINPQHF. The CDR3 DNA is TGTGCCAGTACGGGTCCCTCCGGGACACAAATTAATCCCCAGCATTTT.

This chain connects TRBV6-5 to TRBJ2-3, with 9 bases identical to TRBD2. Germline V gene data show CDR1 as MNHEY and CDR2 as SVGAGI. V lost 8 bases to trimming and J lost 3 bases; unmatched junction nucleotides: 3. The CDR3 is made up of 13 amino acids. The CDR3 protein is CASRLAGTDTQYF. DNA for the CDR3: TGTGCCAGCCGCCTAGCGGGAACAGATACGCAGTATTTT.

The chain couples TRBV23-1 to TRBJ2-1; 7 bases are shared with TRBD1. TRBV23-1 is designated an ORF whose function remains uncertain. The CDR3 runs 17 residues. V shed 3 bases, J shed 2 bases, and the junction held 10 bases outside the gene matches. This CDR3 reads CASSQTPGQAAYNEQFF. CDR3 in DNA: TGCGCCAGCAGTCAGACACCCGGACAGGCCGCCTACAATGAGCAGTTCTTC.

The chain employs TRBV11-2 and TRBJ2-3; 9 bases line up with TRBD1. V was clipped by 1 base and J by 2 bases; unmatched bases: 10. Germline V gene data show CDR1 as SGHAT and CDR2 as FQNNGV. This CDR3 contains 18 residues. The CDR3 coding sequence is TGTGCCAGCAGCTTAGTGGGACAGGGTGGTAGCAACACAGATACGCAGTATTTT. It specifies CASSLVGQGGSNTDTQYF.

The J gene is TRBJ2-1, the V gene TRBV6-2 or TRBV6-3, with TRBD2 matching over 14 bases. J lost 10 bases, V lost 4 bases, and 12 bases had no gene match. This CDR3 has 17 residues. Germline loops: CDR1 MNHEY, CDR2 SVGEGT. The CDR3 nucleotides are TGTGCCAGCAGTTCGGGACTAGCGGGAGCTGAAGGTAGAGAGCAGTTCTTC. This codes for CASSSGLAGAEGREQFF.

The V and J genes are TRBV7-8 and TRBJ2-3, with a possible D match to TRBD1 (5 bases). V was shortened by 4 bases and J by 4 bases, with 18 bases between the two germline ends. CDR3 length: 16 amino acids. Germline CDR1 reads SGHVS; CDR2 reads FQNEAQ. The CDR3 protein is CASSSPLSLRADTQYF. CDR3 coding DNA: TGTGCCAGCAGCTCCCCACTCTCTCTCAGGGCAGATACGCAGTATTTT.

The V call is TRBV27, the J call TRBJ2-1, with 10 bases lining up with TRBD2. The CDR3 has 14 residues. V lost 5 bases, J lost 5 bases, and 3 bases stayed unmatched. Germline lookup yields CDR1 MNHEY and CDR2 SMNVEV (reference sequence). The CDR3: CASSPGLADNEQFF. CDR3 coding DNA: TGTGCCAGCAGTCCCGGACTAGCGGACAATGAGCAGTTCTTC.

The chain employs TRBV9 and TRBJ1-5, with D perhaps TRBD1 (6 bases). The germline V gene has CDR1 SGDLS and CDR2 YYNGEE. CDR3 length: 15 residues. Trimming cost V 2 bases and J 4 bases, with 13 bases left between them. In DNA form, the CDR3 reads TGTGCCAGCAGCGTGGGGGCGGACCCAAATCAGCCCCAGCATTTT. Translating gives CASSVGADPNQPQHF.

This sequence joins TRBV7-2 and TRBJ1-5; 8 bases match TRBD1. The CDR3 sequence is 14 residues long. V shed 6 bases, J shed 3 bases, and the junction held 4 bases outside the gene matches. Germline V CDR1 and CDR2: SGHTA, FQGNSA. CDR3 coding DNA: TGTGCCAGCAGTTTACAGGGGGACAATCAGCCCCAGCATTTT. Protein product: CASSLQGDNQPQHF.

The chain couples TRBV19 to TRBJ2-3; 9 bases fit TRBD2. Trimming took 3 bases from V and 4 from J; bases not matched to a gene: 8. Germline CDR1 is LNHDA and CDR2 is SQIVND (reference sequence). CDR3 size: 16 residues. DNA for the CDR3: TGTGCCAGTAGTATTAGTCTAGCGGGATTTTCAGATACGCAGTATTTT. This translates into CASSISLAGFSDTQYF.

The rearrangement joins TRBV29-1 to TRBJ1-2, with no clear D. V was trimmed by 6 bases and J by 4 bases, leaving 12 bases between them. CDR3 length equals 12 residues. Germline V gene data show CDR1 as SQVTM and CDR2 as ANQGSEA. The CDR3 DNA follows: TGCAGCGTCGGAGAGTTCGGCTATGGCTACACCTTC. Translation: CSVGEFGYGYTF.

The CDR3 sequence is CASRDREGYTF. In nucleotides, the CDR3 is TGTGCCAGCCGGGACAGGGAAGGCTACACCTTC. The chain employs TRBV19 and TRBJ1-2, with 9 bases fitting TRBD1. V lost 9 bases and J lost 8; bases outside the gene matches: 4. Germline V gives CDR1 LNHDA, CDR2 SQIVND (reference sequence). This CDR3 has 11 residues.

A word on this clone: The same CDR3 also results from other DNA sequences found in this sample. The gene calls are TRBV5-1 and TRBJ1-5; D call uncertain. This CDR3 comprises 14 residues. V was clipped by 3 bases and J by 2 bases, with 9 bases between them. The germline gives CDR1 SGHRS, CDR2 YFSETQ. The CDR3 reads CASSSGEGNQPQHF. The CDR3, as DNA: TGCGCCAGCAGCTCCGGCGAGGGCAATCAGCCCCAGCATTTT.

The genes are TRBV5-4 and TRBJ1-1, with 8 positions matching TRBD1. This CDR3 spans 14 amino acids. Germline lookup yields CDR1 SGHNT and CDR2 YYREEE (reference sequence). J was trimmed by 6 bases and V by 9 bases; bases with no gene match: 13. In DNA, the CDR3 is TGTGCCACTCATCAGGACAGGGCCATATCTGAAGCTTTCTTT. Translated: CATHQDRAISEAFF.

The genes are TRBV6-5 and TRBJ1-4, with D tentatively TRBD1 (6 bases). V was cut by 11 bases and J by 7 bases, with 20 bases left in between. From germline, CDR1 is MNHEY and CDR2 SVGAGI. This CDR3 contains 14 residues. The CDR3 nucleotides read TGTGCCGGGGGGGCGAGAGGGCGAGGTGAAAAACTGTTTTTT. Translating it yields CAGGARGRGEKLFF.